One and the same sample provided the 27 T cell receptor beta chains below, sequenced in a study of blood T cell repertoires in COVID-19. Here immunoSEQ multiplex PCR was the method, and the copy in TCRdb shows in-frame clones only, minus some. The sample lists hundreds of thousands of clones; about 79% were seen once. Material for sequencing was peripheral blood. These receptors all come from a man aged 80 or over with acute or convalescent COVID-19.

This chain connects TRBV5-1 to TRBJ2-2, with 7 bases that match TRBD1. Looked up from germline, CDR1 is SGHRS and CDR2 is YFSETQ. Trimming removed 4 bases from V and 5 bases from J; junction bases left unmatched: 5. CDR3 length: 14 amino acids. The CDR3: CASSKQTGTGELFF. In DNA form, the CDR3 reads TGCGCCAGCAGCAAACAGACAGGGACCGGGGAGCTGTTTTTT.

The V gene is TRBV5-1, the J gene TRBJ2-2; the match to TRBD1 covers 10 bases. CDR1 and CDR2 (germline): SGHRS, YFSETQ. The junction had 7 bases not matched to a gene; V was cut back by 4 bases and J by 7 bases. The CDR3 contains 15 residues. The CDR3 sequence: CASSPGTGAIGELFF. As DNA, the CDR3 is TGCGCCAGCAGCCCTGGGACAGGGGCAATCGGGGAGCTGTTTTTT.

In regard to this clone: Other DNA sequences in the sample encode the same CDR3. This chain connects TRBV11-3 to TRBJ2-1; TRBD1 matches 7 bases. V was pared by 5 bases and J by 4 bases, with 5 bases of the junction left unmatched. CDR1 and CDR2 from the germline V gene are SGHNT and YENEEA. The CDR3 consists of 14 residues. CDR3: CASSPRDSYNEQFF. As DNA, the CDR3 is TGTGCCAGCAGCCCCCGGGACAGTTACAATGAGCAGTTCTTC.

The CDR3 nucleotides are TGTGCCAGCGCTAAGGCCAGGGCCTATGGCTACACCTTC. Translation: CASAKARAYGYTF. This sequence joins TRBV28 and TRBJ1-2; TRBD1 might be the D (5 bases). V dropped 8 bases and J dropped 4 bases, with 14 bases sitting between them. The germline gives CDR1 MDHEN, CDR2 SYDVKM. CDR3 size: 13 residues.

The chain combines TRBV4-1 with TRBJ2-3; 12 bases fit TRBD2. CDR1 and CDR2 (germline): MGHRA, YSYEKL. The V and J ends lost 0 bases and 0 bases, in that order; junction bases with no gene match: 7. The CDR3 contains 19 residues. The DNA of the CDR3 is TGCGCCAGCAGCCAAGACCAGGGACTAGCGGGCGTTAGCACAGATACGCAGTATTTT. Translation gives CASSQDQGLAGVSTDTQYF.

As for this clone: Within the sample, other DNA sequences also encode this same CDR3. V and J are TRBV24-1 and TRBJ2-5; D call uncertain. The germline V gene encodes CDR1 KGHDR and CDR2 SFDVKD. This CDR3 is 12 amino acids long. V lost 3 bases, J lost 5 bases, and 6 bases lay in between. CDR3 sequence: CATSDPLETQYF. CDR3 nucleotides: TGTGCCACCAGTGATCCCCTCGAGACCCAGTACTTC.

This chain links TRBV3-1 (or the pseudogene TRBV3-2) with TRBJ2-7, with TRBD2 matching over 14 bases. The germline V gene encodes CDR1 LGHDT and CDR2 YNNKEL (reference sequence). V dropped 4 bases and J dropped 5; count of bases not matched to a gene: 4. This CDR3 spans 15 amino acids. CDR3 sequence: CASSLGTSGRDEQYF. CDR3 coding DNA: TGTGCCAGCAGCCTGGGGACTAGCGGGAGAGACGAGCAGTACTTC.

This clone was detected once. CDR3 region: CASRPLPHLTRSDGYTF. CDR3 sequence (DNA): TGTGCCAGCAGACCTCTCCCCCACCTAACCCGATCTGATGGCTACACCTTC. The chain employs TRBV27 and TRBJ1-2; D is unclear. Germline values: CDR1 MNHEY, CDR2 SMNVEV (reference sequence). Trimming took 6 bases from V and 6 from J, leaving 26 bases between them. This CDR3 spans 17 amino acids.

The V gene is TRBV7-2, the J gene TRBJ1-3; D is perhaps TRBD1 (6 bases). CDR1 is SGHTA and CDR2 is FQGNSA in the germline V gene. The CDR3 is made up of 16 amino acids. V was clipped by 1 base and J by 6 bases, with 16 bases between them. For the CDR3, the DNA is TGTGCCAGCAGCTTAGAGGCCGCAGGGGCAATAAACACCATATATTTT. Translating it yields CASSLEAAGAINTIYF.

The chain has TRBV10-2 and TRBJ1-2; D is possibly TRBD1 (6 bases). The germline gives CDR1 WSHSY, CDR2 SAAADI. The CDR3 length is 17 residues. The V end lost 2 bases, the J end lost 3 bases, and 19 bases lay between the germline ends. The CDR3 bases are TGCGCCAGCAGTGAGCCCACGACGCACAGGGAATACTATGGCTACACCTTC. Amino acid sequence: CASSEPTTHREYYGYTF.

The CDR3 coding sequence is TGTGCCAGCAGCGGGGCTACAGTTACCAACACTGAAGCTTTCTTT. Its translation is CASSGATVTNTEAFF. The chain uses TRBV9 and TRBJ1-1, with D unclear. V lost 3 bases, J lost 2 bases, and 14 bases lay in between. Germline CDR1 SGDLS, CDR2 YYNGEE. The CDR3 covers 15 residues. Variable domain in full (rest from reference TRBV9 and TRBJ1-1): DSGVTQTPKHLITATGQRVTLRCSPRSGDLSVYWYQQSLDQGLQFLIQYYNGEERAKGNILERFSAQQFPDLHSELNLSSLELGDSALYFCASSGATVTNTEAFFGQGTRLTVV.

V and J are TRBV11-3 and TRBJ2-1, with 10 bases that match TRBD2. The CDR3 has 15 residues. V shed 2 bases and J 8 bases; nucleotides not matched to a gene: 6. Germline CDR1 and CDR2: SGHNT and YENEEA. The CDR3 here is CASSLISGGPDEQFF. The CDR3 nucleotides read TGTGCCAGCAGCTTAATTAGCGGGGGGCCAGATGAGCAGTTCTTC.

The chain recombines TRBV24-1 with TRBJ2-7, with 7 positions matching TRBD1. The CDR3 spans 15 residues. Germline CDR1 is KGHDR and CDR2 is SFDVKD. J was trimmed by 1 base and V by 2 bases; bases with no gene match: 4. The CDR3 sequence is CATSDSRQGSYEQYF. The CDR3, as DNA: TGTGCCACCAGTGATTCAAGACAGGGTTCCTACGAGCAGTACTTC.

The CDR3 spells CASSSGLAGGLSYEQYF. CDR3 sequence (DNA): TGCGCCAGCAGCTCGGGACTAGCGGGGGGCCTCTCCTACGAGCAGTACTTC. The V gene is TRBV5-1, the J gene TRBJ2-7; 15 positions match TRBD2. The J segment lost 0 bases and the V segment lost 3 bases, leaving 4 bases of the junction unmatched. Germline values: CDR1 SGHRS, CDR2 YFSETQ. This CDR3 spans 17 amino acids.

V is TRBV24-1 and J is TRBJ2-7; 9 nucleotides match TRBD1. Germline V lookup: CDR1 KGHDR, CDR2 SFDVKD. V was clipped by 4 bases and J by 3 bases; unmatched bases: 6. The CDR3 contains 15 residues. The CDR3 is CATSDYGTGIYEQYF. In DNA form, the CDR3 reads TGTGCCACCAGTGACTACGGGACAGGGATCTACGAGCAGTACTTC.

This clone came up once. The genes are TRBV24-1 and TRBJ2-3; 8 bases match TRBD1. This CDR3 is built from 17 residues. The germline gives CDR1 KGHDR, CDR2 SFDVKD. V gave up 3 bases and J gave up 0 bases; unmatched junction bases: 7. The CDR3 coding sequence is TGTGCCACCAGTGATCCCGCGACAGGGGTTAGCACAGATACGCAGTATTTT. Protein sequence: CATSDPATGVSTDTQYF.

The chain is built from TRBV2 and TRBJ1-6; perhaps TRBD1 as D (6 bases). Germline V gene data show CDR1 as SNHLY and CDR2 as FYNNEI. The CDR3 is 14 residues long. Trimming took 8 bases from V and 5 from J, leaving 13 bases between them. CDR3 residues: CASGAGANNSPLHF. CDR3 bases: TGTGCCAGCGGAGCGGGGGCCAATAATTCACCCCTCCACTTT.

The chain combines TRBV9 with TRBJ2-4; no clear D. Trimming stripped 3 bases from V and 0 bases from J, with 7 bases between. CDR1 is SGDLS, CDR2 YYNGEE, per germline. This CDR3 has 14 amino acids. CDR3 coding DNA: TGTGCCAGCAGCGCCACACCAGCCAAAAACATTCAGTACTTC. Translated: CASSATPAKNIQYF. The full variable domain, rest sourced from reference TRBV9 and TRBJ2-4, is DSGVTQTPKHLITATGQRVTLRCSPRSGDLSVYWYQQSLDQGLQFLIQYYNGEERAKGNILERFSAQQFPDLHSELNLSSLELGDSALYFCASSATPAKNIQYFGAGTRLSVL.

The chain carries TRBV28 and TRBJ1-5, with a weak D call TRBD1 (6 bases). Trimming took off 5 bases at V and 3 bases at J, with 14 bases between the two ends. Germline lookup yields CDR1 MDHEN and CDR2 SYDVKM. This CDR3 has 15 amino acids. The CDR3 coding sequence is TGTGCCAGCAGTCTAACCTGGACAGACAATCAGCCCCAGCATTTT. Amino acid sequence: CASSLTWTDNQPQHF.

The V and J genes are TRBV6-5 and TRBJ2-2; 7 positions agree with TRBD1. The CDR3 is made up of 15 amino acids. J was trimmed by 6 bases and V by 0 bases; bases with no gene match: 4. Germline-derived CDR1 and CDR2 are MNHEY and SVGAGI. CDR3 sequence: CASSYSYRGSGELFF. The CDR3 DNA is TGTGCCAGCAGTTACTCCTACAGGGGATCCGGGGAGCTGTTTTTT.

The V gene is TRBV7-2, the J gene TRBJ2-5, with D tentatively TRBD1 (6 bases). Germline CDR1 reads SGHTA; CDR2 reads FQGNSA. CDR3 length: 14 amino acids. The V gene lost 3 bases and the J gene lost 3 bases, with 11 bases spanning the gap. CDR3 region: CASSFTGLKETQYF. The CDR3 DNA follows: TGTGCCAGCAGCTTTACAGGGCTCAAAGAGACCCAGTACTTC.

The CDR3 DNA reads as TGTGCCAGCAGTCCGGCACTAACAGGGTATGCACCCCTCCACTTT. This gives the protein CASSPALTGYAPLHF. This chain joins TRBV28 and TRBJ1-6, with D possibly matching TRBD1 (6 bases). The germline gives CDR1 MDHEN, CDR2 SYDVKM. The CDR3 sequence is 15 residues long. Trimming pared 5 bases from V and 11 bases from J, leaving 19 bases between.

The rearrangement joins TRBV9 to TRBJ1-1; D is uncertain. Germline CDR1 reads SGDLS; CDR2 reads YYNGEE. Trimming pared 4 bases from V and 5 bases from J, leaving 12 bases between. The CDR3 spans 13 residues. CDR3 in amino acids: CASSPWGGTEAFF. DNA for the CDR3: TGTGCCAGCAGCCCCTGGGGAGGAACTGAAGCTTTCTTT.

This chain joins TRBV25-1 and TRBJ1-4, with TRBD1 matching over 7 bases. The germline gives CDR1 MGHDK, CDR2 SYGVNS. The CDR3 contains 15 residues. V dropped 3 bases and J dropped 0; count of bases not matched to a gene: 1. CDR3 DNA sequence: TGTGCCAGCAGTGAGGGACAGACAACTAATGAAAAACTGTTTTTT. Its translation is CASSEGQTTNEKLFF.

This clone was seen once. The chain combines TRBV24-1 with TRBJ2-2; the D gene is possibly TRBD2 (6 bases). The CDR3 length is 15 residues. Germline-derived CDR1 and CDR2 are KGHDR and SFDVKD. V lost 9 bases to trimming and J lost 2 bases, with 15 bases between them. CDR3 sequence (DNA): TGTGCCACCGCTTTGACCGGGAGTAACACCGGGGAGCTGTTTTTT. Its translation is CATALTGSNTGELFF.

The chain has TRBV19 and TRBJ1-1, with 8 bases identical to TRBD1. Germline V gives CDR1 LNHDA, CDR2 SQIVND (reference sequence). Germline trimming cut 4 bases from V and 0 bases from J; bases unmatched to any gene: 10. The CDR3 sequence is 17 residues long. CDR3 nucleotide sequence: TGTGCCAGTAGTAAGTGGACAGGGAGAGTCATGAACACTGAAGCTTTCTTT. This gives the protein CASSKWTGRVMNTEAFF.

The chain joins TRBV5-1 to TRBJ2-7, with a weak D call TRBD2 (6 bases). Trimming removed 0 bases at V and 3 bases at J, with 13 bases between. The CDR3 sequence is 15 residues long. The germline gives CDR1 SGHRS, CDR2 YFSETQ. CDR3 amino acids: CASSLAGRSGYEQYF. As DNA, the CDR3 is TGCGCCAGCAGCTTGGCAGGTCGTAGCGGCTACGAGCAGTACTTC.